A selection of T cell receptor beta chains follows, all from one sample in a study of shared clonotypes between healthy human individuals. Using immunoSEQ multiplex PCR, the repertoire was profiled, and TCRdb retains in-frame clones only, with some absent. This sample has over a million clones, with approximately 98.5% found just once. Sequenced sample: naive CD4+ T cells sorted from blood. These receptors were collected from a man between 25 and 39 years old in good health. The CDR3 runs from the conserved cysteine through the conserved F or W. The D gene is left open where the match is weak. Rows give clone size only sometimes, using once, few, many, or a class for an expanded clone.

CDR3	DNA	V	size	D	J
CASSQIRGSIQYF	TGTGCCAGCAGCCAAATACGAGGGAGCATTCAGTACTTC	TRBV14	.	.	TRBJ2-4
CSVGALGYNEQFF	TGCAGCGTTGGGGCTCTAGGGTACAATGAGCAGTTCTTC	TRBV29-1	once	.	TRBJ2-1
CASSPPQDKTQYF	TGTGCCAGCTCACCACCCCAGGACAAAACGCAGTATTTT	TRBV18	.	.	TRBJ2-3
CASTEDRKVHTEAFF	TGTGCCAGCACCGAGGACAGGAAGGTACACACTGAAGCTTTCTTT	TRBV6-1	.	TRBD1	TRBJ1-1
CATSRGAGDSRTSGGNEQFF	TGTGCCACCAGCAGAGGAGCGGGGGACAGCAGGACTAGCGGAGGCAATGAGCAGTTCTTC	TRBV15	.	TRBD2	TRBJ2-1
CASSLLADTDTQYF	TGTGCCAGCAGTTTGCTAGCGGACACAGATACGCAGTATTTT	TRBV6-5	.	TRBD2	TRBJ2-3
CSVKPLLRNTEAFF	TGCAGCGTTAAACCCCTGCTGAGGAACACTGAAGCTTTCTTT	TRBV29-1	.	.	TRBJ1-1
CASSFQHSLHQPQHF	TGTGCCAGCAGTTTTCAACACAGTCTCCATCAGCCCCAGCATTTT	TRBV28	.	.	TRBJ1-5
CASRPGGTGTEAFF	TGCGCCAGCAGACCTGGGGGCACTGGCACTGAAGCTTTCTTT	TRBV5-1	once	.	TRBJ1-1
CASRPGGLGPQHF	TGTGCCAGCAGACCCGGGGGGTTAGGGCCCCAGCATTTT	TRBV28	.	.	TRBJ1-5
CASSVGELAAYEQYF	TGTGCCAGCAGCGTAGGGGAACTAGCAGCCTACGAGCAGTACTTC	TRBV9	.	.	TRBJ2-7
CASSEAGGGSDTQYF	TGTGCCAGCAGTGAGGCGGGAGGAGGGTCAGATACGCAGTATTTT	TRBV2	.	TRBD2	TRBJ2-3
CASSFSLLAGELFF	TGTGCCAGCAGCTTTAGCCTCTTGGCCGGGGAGCTGTTTTTT	TRBV11-2	.	.	TRBJ2-2
CASSSSGPRGNEQFF	TGCGCCAGCAGCTCTAGCGGCCCTCGAGGTAATGAGCAGTTCTTC	TRBV5-1	.	TRBD2	TRBJ2-1
CASSQVNRDTLTYEQYF	TGTGCCAGCAGCCAAGTTAACCGGGACACTCTTACCTACGAGCAGTACTTC	TRBV14	.	.	TRBJ2-7
CASSLGQPNQPQHF	TGCGCCAGCAGCTTGGGGCAGCCCAATCAGCCCCAGCATTTT	TRBV5-1	.	.	TRBJ1-5
CSVSGTSGDTGELFF	TGCAGCGTCTCCGGGACTAGCGGGGACACCGGGGAGCTGTTTTTT	TRBV29-1	.	TRBD2	TRBJ2-2